Listed here are 30 T cell receptor beta chains from one sample, sequenced in a study of blood T cell repertoires in COVID-19. Repertoires were generated with immunoSEQ multiplex PCR, while TCRdb's copy carries only in-frame clones and drops some. The sample consists of 70,000 to 90,000 clones, about 82% of them appearing once. Sequencing was performed on peripheral blood. The origin of the receptors is a man over 45 with active COVID-19.

The rearrangement links TRBV5-1 to TRBJ2-7; 11 bases are a match to TRBD2. The CDR3 runs to 15 residues. Unmatched junction bases numbered 5, after V lost 2 bases and J lost 4 bases. Germline-derived CDR1 and CDR2 are SGHRS and YFSETQ. As DNA, the CDR3 is TGCGCCAGCAGCTTACTAGCGGGAGATTTTTACGAGCAGTACTTC. Translating it yields CASSLLAGDFYEQYF.

The V call is TRBV5-1, the J call TRBJ1-1, with TRBD1 matching over 8 bases. After removal of 4 bases from V and 7 bases from J, the junction contained 9 bases not matched to a gene. The CDR3 extends over 14 amino acids. CDR1 is SGHRS, CDR2 YFSETQ, per germline. CDR3: CASSEGAGGGEAFF. The CDR3 DNA is TGCGCCAGCAGCGAGGGGGCAGGGGGCGGTGAAGCTTTCTTT.

J is TRBJ2-7 and V is TRBV28, with 7 bases that match TRBD1. CDR3 length: 15 residues. The V segment lost 5 bases and the J segment 6 bases; nucleotides outside the gene matches: 13. Germline values: CDR1 MDHEN, CDR2 SYDVKM. This CDR3 is CASSPRGQVTLEQYF. CDR3 sequence (DNA): TGTGCCAGCAGTCCCAGAGGACAGGTCACGCTCGAGCAGTACTTC.

The chain uses TRBV14 and TRBJ1-1, with 11 bases aligning to TRBD1. The CDR3 consists of 18 residues. The ends lost 1 base at V and 2 bases at J; junction bases unmatched: 9. Germline loops: CDR1 SGHDN, CDR2 FVKESK. The CDR3 DNA is TGTGCCAGCAGCCAAGGGCCCTGGACAGGGGGCATCAACACTGAAGCTTTCTTT. As protein: CASSQGPWTGGINTEAFF. Full variable domain (remainder filled in from reference TRBV14 and TRBJ1-1): EAGVTQFPSHSVIEKGQTVTLRCDPISGHDNLYWYRRVMGKEIKFLLHFVKESKQDESGMPNNRFLAERTGGTYSTLKVQPAELEDSGVYFCASSQGPWTGGINTEAFFGQGTRLTVV.

This chain uses TRBV19 with TRBJ1-6, with D perhaps TRBD1 (6 bases). Looked up from germline, CDR1 is LNHDA and CDR2 is SQIVND (reference sequence). V was trimmed by 7 bases and J by 0 bases, leaving 10 bases between them. This CDR3 has 15 amino acids. The chain's CDR3 is CASTDRSSYNSPLHF. The CDR3 region has the DNA TGTGCCAGTACAGACAGGAGCTCCTATAATTCACCCCTCCACTTT.

This clone was counted a few times. The V call is TRBV5-1, the J call TRBJ2-3, with TRBD2 identical over 8 bases. The CDR3 spans 16 residues. V was clipped by 4 bases and J by 2 bases; unmatched bases: 9. From germline, CDR1 is SGHRS and CDR2 YFSETQ. The CDR3 DNA reads TGCGCCAGCAGCCCTACAACTAGCGGAGACACAGATACGCAGTATTTT. Translation gives CASSPTTSGDTDTQYF. Full variable domain (missing parts from reference TRBV5-1 and TRBJ2-3): KAGVTQTPRYLIKTRGQQVTLSCSPISGHRSVSWYQQTPGQGLQFLFEYFSETQRNKGNFPGRFSGRQFSNSRSEMNVSTLELGDSALYLCASSPTTSGDTDTQYFGPGTRLTVL.

As to this clone: In the same sample, other DNA sequences code for this CDR3. The V call is TRBV19, the J call TRBJ2-7, with 9 bases identical to TRBD1. The germline V gene has CDR1 LNHDA and CDR2 SQIVND (reference sequence). Germline trimming cut 3 bases from V and 2 bases from J; bases unmatched to any gene: 2. This CDR3 has 14 amino acids. CDR3 in DNA: TGTGCCAGTAGTATCGGGACAGGGACCTACGAGCAGTACTTC. It translates to CASSIGTGTYEQYF.

The gene calls are TRBV9 and TRBJ1-2; D ambiguous. CDR1 is SGDLS, CDR2 YYNGEE, per germline. Between the trimmed V and J ends, which lost 0 bases and 1 base, there was a span of 7 bases. This CDR3 region has 14 residues. This CDR3 is CASSVAVVNYGYTF. The DNA for the CDR3 is TGTGCCAGCAGCGTAGCGGTCGTTAACTATGGCTACACCTTC.

This clone was seen only a few times. The V gene is TRBV2, the J gene TRBJ1-4; D is undetermined. This CDR3 region has 11 residues. Between the trimmed V and J ends, which lost 7 bases and 8 bases, there was a span of 8 bases. Germline V lookup: CDR1 SNHLY, CDR2 FYNNEI. CDR3 amino acids: CASTGGEKLFF. CDR3 in DNA: TGTGCCAGCACAGGCGGGGAAAAACTGTTTTTT.

This chain links TRBV19 with TRBJ2-5; D is uncertain. Trimming took 5 bases from V and 3 from J, leaving 7 bases between them. Germline V gene data show CDR1 as LNHDA and CDR2 as SQIVND (reference sequence). This CDR3 has 12 amino acids. CDR3 sequence: CASSGEEETQYF. CDR3 nucleotides: TGTGCCAGTAGTGGAGAGGAAGAGACCCAGTACTTC.

The chain recombines TRBV21-1 with TRBJ2-2; TRBD2, the table's D call, was not compared with the DNA. TRBV21-1 is reported as a pseudogene. The CDR3 contains 17 residues. Here the CDR3 reads CASSTSSGGSNTGELFF. The CDR3 coding sequence is TGTGCCAGCAGCACCTCTAGCGGGGGGTCGAACACCGGGGAGCTGTTTTTT.

This clone was detected once. The genes are TRBV18 and TRBJ1-1; maybe TRBD1 (5 bases). There are 15 residues in the CDR3. Trimming took 3 bases from V and 5 from J, leaving 16 bases between them. Germline CDR1 KGHSH, CDR2 LQKENI. CDR3 region: CASSPQTHGGTEAFF. Written as DNA, the CDR3 is TGTGCCAGCTCACCGCAAACTCACGGGGGAACTGAAGCTTTCTTT.

The chain uses TRBV2 and TRBJ2-2, with 9 bases aligning to TRBD2. The CDR3 has 16 residues. V lost 6 bases and J lost 5; bases outside the gene matches: 10. Germline V gene data show CDR1 as SNHLY and CDR2 as FYNNEI. CDR3 region: CASRSSSGRWTGELFF. Here the CDR3 DNA reads TGTGCCAGCAGGTCGTCAAGCGGGAGGTGGACCGGGGAGCTGTTTTTT.

This clone was seen a single time. This sequence joins TRBV3-1 (or the pseudogene TRBV3-2) and TRBJ2-5; TRBD2 aligns across 13 bases. Trimming took 0 bases from V and 5 from J; bases not matched to a gene: 9. This CDR3 comprises 18 residues. Germline CDR1 reads LGHDT; CDR2 reads YNNKEL (reference sequence). The CDR3 bases are TGTGCCAGCAGCCAAGACGGACTAGCGGGAGCCCGGGTGGAGACCCAGTACTTC. Amino acid sequence: CASSQDGLAGARVETQYF.

The chain couples TRBV28 to TRBJ1-1; TRBD1 agrees at 12 bases. This CDR3 spans 16 amino acids. Germline values: CDR1 MDHEN, CDR2 SYDVKM. The J segment lost 4 bases and the V segment lost 4 bases, leaving 7 bases of the junction unmatched. CDR3 nucleotide sequence: TGTGCCAGCAGTTGGACGGGACAGGGGGCCGGCACTGAAGCTTTCTTT. This gives the protein CASSWTGQGAGTEAFF.

The chain uses TRBV19 and TRBJ2-1, with 7 bases aligning to TRBD2. V gave up 1 base and J gave up 4 bases; unmatched junction bases: 4. The length of the CDR3 is 15 residues. Germline values: CDR1 LNHDA, CDR2 SQIVND (reference sequence). CDR3 nucleotide sequence: TGTGCCAGTAGTATAGCTAGCGGAGCTTACAATGAGCAGTTCTTC. Its protein is CASSIASGAYNEQFF.

The chain has TRBV6-6 and TRBJ1-5; 7 nucleotides align to TRBD1. Germline assignment: CDR1 MNHNY and CDR2 SVGAGI (reference sequence). This CDR3 is 20 amino acids long. The ends lost 5 bases at V and 2 bases at J; junction bases unmatched: 21. The CDR3 spells CASSPDYRTGGVWGNQPQHF. The CDR3 DNA follows: TGTGCCAGCAGTCCCGATTACCGGACAGGAGGGGTGTGGGGCAATCAGCCCCAGCATTTT.

J is TRBJ1-6 and V is TRBV5-6; D is unresolved. Germline CDR1 reads SGHDT; CDR2 reads YYEEEE. Trimming removed 4 bases at V and 2 bases at J, with 19 bases between. This CDR3 has 18 residues. The DNA of the CDR3 is TGTGCCAGCAGCCCCCGACTACCTTCGGTAGCCTATAATTCACCCCTCCACTTT. Translated: CASSPRLPSVAYNSPLHF.

DNA of the CDR3: TGTGCCAGCAGTCAAACAGGGAGTGGAGAGACCCAGTACTTC. Translating it yields CASSQTGSGETQYF. This rearrangement joins TRBV6-2 or TRBV6-3 to TRBJ2-5, with TRBD1 as a possible D gene (6 bases). CDR3 length: 14 residues. Germline V gene lookup returns CDR1 MNHEY and CDR2 SVGEGT. The V end was cut by 5 bases, the J end by 4 bases, with 14 bases between.

The chain links TRBV7-2 to TRBJ2-1; 7 bases align to TRBD2. The germline V gene has CDR1 SGHTA and CDR2 FQGNSA. The CDR3 spans 15 residues. The V gene end was trimmed by 5 bases and the J gene end by 5 bases; junction bases not matched to a gene: 9. The CDR3 is CASSPQASGHNEQFF. The DNA of the CDR3 is TGTGCCAGCAGCCCTCAGGCTAGCGGTCACAATGAGCAGTTCTTC. The full variable domain, with the rest looked up from reference TRBV7-2 and TRBJ2-1, is GAGVSQSPSNKVTEKGKDVELRCDPISGHTALYWYRQSLGQGLEFLIYFQGNSAPDKSGLPSDRFSAERTGGSVSTLTIQRTQQEDSAVYLCASSPQASGHNEQFFGPGTRLTVL.

This chain links TRBV4-3 with TRBJ2-2, with 7 bases lining up with TRBD2. V was pared by 1 base and J by 2 bases, with 4 bases of the junction left unmatched. Germline CDR1 reads LGHNA; CDR2 reads YSLEER. The CDR3 is 16 amino acids. CDR3 nucleotides: TGCGCCAGCAGCCAAGTGGCGGGAGCAAACACCGGGGAGCTGTTTTTT. Its protein product is CASSQVAGANTGELFF.

This clone showed up just a few times. The rearrangement links TRBV27 to TRBJ1-5; D is unclear. Germline lookup yields CDR1 MNHEY and CDR2 SMNVEV (reference sequence). This CDR3 has 15 amino acids. The ends were cut back, 6 bases at V and 2 bases at J, with 14 bases in the middle. The CDR3 spells CASSRTGIGNQPQHF. The CDR3, as DNA: TGTGCCAGCAGCAGAACGGGGATTGGCAATCAGCCCCAGCATTTT.

The chain is built from TRBV3-1 (or the pseudogene TRBV3-2) and TRBJ2-7, with D tentatively TRBD1 (6 bases). The CDR3 has 13 residues. Germline lookup yields CDR1 LGHDT and CDR2 YNNKEL (reference sequence). V dropped 3 bases and J dropped 6 bases, with 12 bases sitting between them. As DNA, the CDR3 is TGTGCCAGCAGCCAGTTACAGGGTTGCGAGCAGTACTTC. Amino acid sequence: CASSQLQGCEQYF.

This clone was detected a few times. V gene TRBV4-2 combines with J gene TRBJ2-7; TRBD2 matches at 8 bases. V lost 4 bases and J lost 1; bases outside the gene matches: 9. Germline V gene sequence: CDR1 LGHNA, CDR2 YNFKEQ. This CDR3 has 16 amino acids. CDR3 nucleotides: TGTGCCAGCAGCCGGGAAACTAGCGGCCTATCCTACGAGCAGTACTTC. Its protein is CASSRETSGLSYEQYF.

This clone turned up a few times. This chain links TRBV30 with TRBJ1-5, with 7 bases matching TRBD1. The V gene's germline CDR1 is GTSNPN and CDR2 SVGIG (reference sequence). V was pared by 2 bases and J by 4 bases, with 2 bases of the junction left unmatched. CDR3 length: 13 amino acids. CDR3 nucleotide sequence: TGTGCCTGGAGTTCAGGGGGTAATCAGCCCCAGCATTTT. The encoded protein is CAWSSGGNQPQHF.

This chain links TRBV12-3 or TRBV12-4 with TRBJ1-1; unclear D gene. The CDR3 sequence is 11 residues long. V dropped 7 bases and J dropped 0 bases, with 3 bases sitting between them. CDR3 sequence (DNA): TGTGCCAGCACTTTGAACACTGAAGCTTTCTTT. Translation gives CASTLNTEAFF.

J is TRBJ1-1 and V is TRBV30, with 7 bases aligning to TRBD1. CDR1 is GTSNPN and CDR2 is SVGIG in the germline V gene (reference sequence). This CDR3 region has 13 residues. V lost 6 bases to trimming and J lost 4 bases; unmatched junction nucleotides: 8. The DNA of the CDR3 is TGTGCCTGTCCCAGACAGGGAACCACTGAAGCTTTCTTT. Its translation: CACPRQGTTEAFF.

The chain couples TRBV30 to TRBJ2-7, with D possibly being TRBD1 (6 bases). The CDR3 totals 12 residues. Germline CDR1 GTSNPN, CDR2 SVGIG (reference sequence). With 0 bases removed from V and 7 bases from J, the gap between germline ends came to 10 bases. The DNA of the CDR3 is TGTGCCTGGAGTGTCACAGGGAGAGAGCAGTACTTC. Translated, it gives CAWSVTGREQYF.

The chain joins TRBV7-3 to TRBJ2-3; D is uncertain. The CDR3 runs to 13 residues. In germline, CDR1 is SGHTA, CDR2 FQGTGA. Deletions cut 1 base from V and 3 bases from J, with 5 bases between. The chain's CDR3 is CASSLMSTDTQYF. The DNA for the CDR3 is TGTGCCAGCAGCTTAATGTCAACAGATACGCAGTATTTT.

DNA for the CDR3: TGTGCCAGCAGCCCTGGACTAGATGAGCAGTTCTTC. Protein: CASSPGLDEQFF. The V call is TRBV28, the J call TRBJ2-1; 7 positions match TRBD2. V dropped 6 bases and J dropped 8; count of bases not matched to a gene: 4. Germline V lookup: CDR1 MDHEN, CDR2 SYDVKM. CDR3 length: 12 residues.